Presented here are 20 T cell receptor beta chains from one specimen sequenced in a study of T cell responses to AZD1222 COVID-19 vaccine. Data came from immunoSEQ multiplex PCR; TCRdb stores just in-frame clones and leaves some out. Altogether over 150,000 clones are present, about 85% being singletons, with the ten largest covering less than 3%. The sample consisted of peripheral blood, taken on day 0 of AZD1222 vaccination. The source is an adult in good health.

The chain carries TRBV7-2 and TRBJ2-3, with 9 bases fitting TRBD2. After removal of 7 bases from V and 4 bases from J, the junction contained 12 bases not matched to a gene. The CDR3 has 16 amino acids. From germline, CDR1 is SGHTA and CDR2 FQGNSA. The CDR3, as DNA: TGTGCCAGCACTTCCGGGACTAGCTGGGCCCCAGATACGCAGTATTTT. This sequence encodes CASTSGTSWAPDTQYF.

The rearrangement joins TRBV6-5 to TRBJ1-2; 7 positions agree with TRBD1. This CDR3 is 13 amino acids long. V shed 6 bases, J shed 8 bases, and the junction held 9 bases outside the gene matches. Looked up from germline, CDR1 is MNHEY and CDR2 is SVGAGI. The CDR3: CASSRTGAYGYTF. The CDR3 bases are TGTGCCAGCAGCCGTACAGGGGCCTACGGCTACACCTTC.

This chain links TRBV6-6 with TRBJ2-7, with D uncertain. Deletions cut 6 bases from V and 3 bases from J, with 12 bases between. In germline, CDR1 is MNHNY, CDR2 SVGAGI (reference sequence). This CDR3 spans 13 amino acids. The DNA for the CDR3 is TGTGCCAGCAGCAGTACAGAGAACTACGAGCAGTACTTC. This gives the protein CASSSTENYEQYF.

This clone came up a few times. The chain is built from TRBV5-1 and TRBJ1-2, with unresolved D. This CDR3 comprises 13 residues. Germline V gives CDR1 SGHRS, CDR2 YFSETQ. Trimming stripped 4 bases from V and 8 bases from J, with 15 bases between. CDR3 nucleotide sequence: TGCGCCAGCAGCCTGCGGACCCGCCAGGGCTACACCTTC. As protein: CASSLRTRQGYTF.

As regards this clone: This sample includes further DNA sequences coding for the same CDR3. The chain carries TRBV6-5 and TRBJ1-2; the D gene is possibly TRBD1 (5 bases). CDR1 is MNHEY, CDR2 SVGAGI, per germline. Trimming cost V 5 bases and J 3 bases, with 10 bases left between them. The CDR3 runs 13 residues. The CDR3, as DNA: TGTGCCAGCAGTCTTACAGGAGACTATGGCTACACCTTC. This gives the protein CASSLTGDYGYTF.

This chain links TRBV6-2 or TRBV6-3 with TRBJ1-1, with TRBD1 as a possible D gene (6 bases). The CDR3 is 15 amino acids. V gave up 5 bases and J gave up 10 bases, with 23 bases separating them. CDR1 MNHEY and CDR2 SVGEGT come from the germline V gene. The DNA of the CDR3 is TGTGCCAGCAGTCCACAGATCCGGGACACCATTGGAGCTTTCTTT. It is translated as CASSPQIRDTIGAFF.

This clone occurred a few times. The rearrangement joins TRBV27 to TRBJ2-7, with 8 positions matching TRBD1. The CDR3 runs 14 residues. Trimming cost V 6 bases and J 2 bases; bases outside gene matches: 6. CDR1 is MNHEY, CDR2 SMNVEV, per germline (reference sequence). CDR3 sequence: CASSLRTGPYEQYF. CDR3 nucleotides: TGTGCCAGCAGCCTTAGGACAGGGCCCTACGAGCAGTACTTC.

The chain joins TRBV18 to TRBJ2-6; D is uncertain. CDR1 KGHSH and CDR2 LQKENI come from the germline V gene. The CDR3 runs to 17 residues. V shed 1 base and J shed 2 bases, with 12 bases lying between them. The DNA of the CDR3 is TGTGCCAGCTCACCACGGGAAGTTGGAGCTGGGGCCAACGTCCTGACTTTC. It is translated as CASSPREVGAGANVLTF.

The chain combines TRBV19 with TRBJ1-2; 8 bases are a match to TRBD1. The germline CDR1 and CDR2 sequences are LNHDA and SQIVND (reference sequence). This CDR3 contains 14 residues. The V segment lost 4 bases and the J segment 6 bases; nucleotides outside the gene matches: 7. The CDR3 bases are TGTGCCAGTAGTAAAAGACAGGGGCTTGATGGCTACACCTTC. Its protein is CASSKRQGLDGYTF.

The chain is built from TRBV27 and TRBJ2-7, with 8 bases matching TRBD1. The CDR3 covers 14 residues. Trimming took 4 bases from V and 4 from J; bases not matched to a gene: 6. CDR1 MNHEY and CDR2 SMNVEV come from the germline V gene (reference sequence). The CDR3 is CASSSTGGRYEQYF. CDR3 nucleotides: TGTGCCAGCAGTTCTACAGGGGGAAGGTACGAGCAGTACTTC.

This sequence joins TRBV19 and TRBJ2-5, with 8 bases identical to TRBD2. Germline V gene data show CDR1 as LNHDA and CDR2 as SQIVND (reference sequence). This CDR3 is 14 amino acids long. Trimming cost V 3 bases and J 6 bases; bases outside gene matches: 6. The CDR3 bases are TGTGCCAGTAGTATGAGCGGGAGTTGGAAGACCCAGTACTTC. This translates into CASSMSGSWKTQYF.

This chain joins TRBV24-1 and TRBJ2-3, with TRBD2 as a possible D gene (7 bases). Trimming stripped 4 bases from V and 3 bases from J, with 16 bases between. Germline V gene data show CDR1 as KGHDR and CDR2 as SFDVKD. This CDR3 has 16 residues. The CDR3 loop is CATSERGGLGTDTQYF. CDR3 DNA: TGTGCCACCAGTGAGAGGGGGGGATTAGGGACAGATACGCAGTATTTT.

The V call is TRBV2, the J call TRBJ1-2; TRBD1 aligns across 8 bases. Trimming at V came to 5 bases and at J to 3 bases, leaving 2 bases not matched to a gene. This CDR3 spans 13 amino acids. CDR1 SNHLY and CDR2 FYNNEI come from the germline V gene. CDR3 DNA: TGTGCCAGCAGTCCAGGGGGCTACTATGGCTACACCTTC. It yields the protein CASSPGGYYGYTF.

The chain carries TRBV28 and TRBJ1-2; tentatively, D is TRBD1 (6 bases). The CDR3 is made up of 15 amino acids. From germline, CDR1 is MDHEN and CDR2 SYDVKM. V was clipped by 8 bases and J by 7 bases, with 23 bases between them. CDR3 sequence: CASQSPNSRGGGYTF. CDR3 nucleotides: TGTGCCAGCCAAAGCCCCAACAGCAGAGGGGGTGGCTACACCTTC.

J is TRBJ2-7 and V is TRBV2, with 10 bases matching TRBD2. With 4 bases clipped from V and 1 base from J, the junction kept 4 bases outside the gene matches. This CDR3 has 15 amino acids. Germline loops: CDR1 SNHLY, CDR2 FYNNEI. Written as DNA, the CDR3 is TGTGCCAGCAGTGCGACTAGCGGGTTGTCCTACGAGCAGTACTTC. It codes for CASSATSGLSYEQYF.

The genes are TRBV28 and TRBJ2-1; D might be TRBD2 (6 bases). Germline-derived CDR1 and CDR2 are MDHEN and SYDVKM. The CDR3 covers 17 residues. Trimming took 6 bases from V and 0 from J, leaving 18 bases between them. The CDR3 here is CASRPGLALSSYNEQFF. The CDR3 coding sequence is TGTGCCAGCAGGCCCGGGCTAGCGTTAAGCTCCTACAATGAGCAGTTCTTC.

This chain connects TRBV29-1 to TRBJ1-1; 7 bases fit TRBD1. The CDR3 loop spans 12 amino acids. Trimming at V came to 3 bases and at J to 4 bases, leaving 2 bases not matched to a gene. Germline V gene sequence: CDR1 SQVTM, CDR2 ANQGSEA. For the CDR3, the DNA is TGCAGCGTTGACAGGGGGACCACTGAAGCTTTCTTT. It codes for CSVDRGTTEAFF.

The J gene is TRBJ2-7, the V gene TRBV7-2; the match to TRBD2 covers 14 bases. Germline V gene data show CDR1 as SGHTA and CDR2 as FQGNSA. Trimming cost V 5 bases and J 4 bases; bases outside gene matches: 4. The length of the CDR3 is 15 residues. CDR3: CASSLGTSGSYEQYF. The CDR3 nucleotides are TGTGCCAGCAGCCTTGGGACTAGCGGGAGTTACGAGCAGTACTTC.

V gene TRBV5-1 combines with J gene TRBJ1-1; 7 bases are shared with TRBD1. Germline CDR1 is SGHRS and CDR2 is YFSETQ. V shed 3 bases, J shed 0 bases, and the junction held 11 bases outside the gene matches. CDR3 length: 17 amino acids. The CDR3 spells CASSSEGQQYMNTEAFF. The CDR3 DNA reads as TGCGCCAGCAGCTCCGAGGGACAGCAATACATGAACACTGAAGCTTTCTTT.

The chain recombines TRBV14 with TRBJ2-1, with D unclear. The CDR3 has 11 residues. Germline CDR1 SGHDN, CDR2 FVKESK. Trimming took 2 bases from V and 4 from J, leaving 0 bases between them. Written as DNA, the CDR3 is TGTGCCAGCAGCCAATACAATGAGCAGTTCTTC. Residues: CASSQYNEQFF.